The source of this T cell receptor beta chain is a study of cytomegalovirus exposure and HLA in healthy donors. The germline CDR1 and CDR2 sequences are SGHAT and FQNNGV. This CDR3 region has 13 residues. V lost 5 bases and J lost 3; bases outside the gene matches: 3. Using immunoSEQ multiplex PCR, the repertoire was profiled, and TCRdb retains in-frame clones only, with some absent. The table includes around 200,000 clones, 65% to 85% detected once. Input material: PBMCs. This clonotype was sampled from a young woman in good health and CMV-seropositive. V gene TRBV11-2 combines with J gene TRBJ2-7; 8 bases map to TRBD1. The CDR3 DNA sequence: TGTGCCAGCAGCCAGGGGACAGGCTACGAGCAGTACTTC. Translated: CASSQGTGYEQYF.